The sequence of this T cell receptor (beta chain) was determined in a study of tumor-infiltrating lymphocytes in localized non-small cell lung cancer. CDR3 length: 15 residues. Germline V CDR1 and CDR2: SGHAT, FQNNGV. V lost 5 bases and J lost 1; bases outside the gene matches: 4. TCRdb keeps only in-frame clones here, not all; method: immunoSEQ multiplex PCR. This table holds approximately 8,700 clones, roughly 79% found once. The material sequenced was uninvolved lung tissue not adjacent to the tumor. This sequence was found in a human donor with non-small cell lung cancer. The chain uses TRBV11-2 and TRBJ2-2; TRBD2 aligns across 7 bases. The CDR3 DNA follows: TGTGCCAGCAGCCTTCTAGCGGTGAACACCGGGGAGCTGTTTTTT. Protein: CASSLLAVNTGELFF.